The 11 T cell receptor beta chains below were found in one sample sequenced in a study of cytomegalovirus exposure and HLA in healthy donors. Primers for the PCR totalled 60 Vbeta and 13 Jbeta. The method was immunoSEQ multiplex PCR; TCRdb's version includes in-frame clones alone and lacks a portion of them. The table includes under 200,000 clones, roughly 80% detected once. Source material: PBMCs. All receptors come from a woman aged 25 to 39 in good health and CMV-seronegative.

The chain combines TRBV7-6 with TRBJ2-1; TRBD1 is a possible D gene (7 bases). The CDR3 runs to 16 residues. Germline assignment: CDR1 SGHVS and CDR2 FNYEAQ. The V gene lost 1 base and the J gene lost 1 base, with 11 bases spanning the gap. The CDR3 region is CASSLGGDRSYNEQFF. DNA for the CDR3: TGTGCCAGCAGCTTAGGGGGGGACAGATCCTACAATGAGCAGTTCTTC.

The CDR3 nucleotides are TGCGCCAGCAGCCCGGGGGGGGCATACAGCAATCAGCCCCAGCATTTT. As protein: CASSPGGAYSNQPQHF. The rearrangement joins TRBV5-1 to TRBJ1-5; D is perhaps TRBD1 (6 bases). Germline-derived CDR1 and CDR2 are SGHRS and YFSETQ. The CDR3 has 16 residues. Trimming removed 4 bases at V and 1 base at J, with 15 bases between.

The chain joins TRBV6-5 to TRBJ2-7, with D perhaps matching TRBD2 (5 bases). Trimming cost V 2 bases and J 5 bases, with 10 bases left between them. From germline, CDR1 is MNHEY and CDR2 SVGAGI. The CDR3 spans 13 residues. CDR3 residues: CASSYPGRDEQYF. The CDR3 region has the DNA TGTGCCAGCAGTTACCCCGGGCGGGACGAGCAGTACTTC.

The chain combines TRBV5-4 with TRBJ1-2, with a tentative D call TRBD1 (5 bases). Germline V gene sequence: CDR1 SGHNT, CDR2 YYREEE (reference sequence). The CDR3 runs to 14 residues. The V and J ends lost 1 base and 6 bases respectively, with 13 bases between them. The CDR3 sequence is CASSLSRAGHGYTF. CDR3 in DNA: TGTGCCAGCAGCTTGAGCAGGGCGGGACATGGCTACACCTTC.

This chain connects TRBV27 to TRBJ2-5; TRBD1 is a possible D gene (6 bases). Germline CDR1 reads MNHEY; CDR2 reads SMNVEV (reference sequence). This CDR3 spans 14 amino acids. Trimming stripped 5 bases from V and 2 bases from J, with 12 bases between. CDR3 residues: CASSPRGLQETQYF. CDR3 bases: TGTGCCAGCAGTCCCAGGGGTCTGCAAGAGACCCAGTACTTC.

This clone came up once. The chain couples TRBV14 to TRBJ2-7; 8 positions agree with TRBD2. This CDR3 has 14 amino acids. The V segment lost 4 bases and the J segment 6 bases; nucleotides outside the gene matches: 8. Germline V CDR1 and CDR2: SGHDN, FVKESK. The CDR3 loop reads CASSPGLERVEQYF. The CDR3 DNA follows: TGTGCCAGCAGCCCGGGACTAGAAAGGGTCGAGCAGTACTTC.

In DNA, the CDR3 is TGCGCCAGCTCCCTGACGTCCCAAGCGGATACGCAGTATTTT. It codes for CASSLTSQADTQYF. The V gene is TRBV5-1, the J gene TRBJ2-3; no definite D call. Germline V gene lookup returns CDR1 SGHRS and CDR2 YFSETQ. The CDR3 spans 14 residues. Deletions cut 7 bases from V and 6 bases from J, with 18 bases between.

The rearrangement joins TRBV6-6 to TRBJ2-1; D remains ambiguous. The CDR3 sequence is 15 residues long. V dropped 5 bases and J dropped 0 bases, with 11 bases sitting between them. Germline V gene sequence: CDR1 MNHNY, CDR2 SVGAGI (reference sequence). CDR3 bases: TGTGCCAGCAGTCCTCTTCGGGTCTCCTACAATGAGCAGTTCTTC. Its protein product is CASSPLRVSYNEQFF.

The chain uses TRBV5-1 and TRBJ2-7; D is undetermined. CDR1 SGHRS and CDR2 YFSETQ come from the germline V gene. Between the trimmed V and J ends, which lost 2 bases and 5 bases, there was a span of 14 bases. This CDR3 has 14 residues. The CDR3 sequence: CASSFNSQLDEQYF. The CDR3 coding sequence is TGCGCCAGCAGCTTTAACAGCCAACTCGACGAGCAGTACTTC.

The chain joins TRBV6-1 to TRBJ2-7; D is unresolved. Germline-derived CDR1 and CDR2 are MNHNS and SASEGT. The CDR3 has 13 amino acids. Deletions cut 4 bases from V and 0 bases from J, with 7 bases between. The CDR3 loop is CASSGGVSYEQYF. In nucleotides, the CDR3 is TGTGCCAGCAGTGGCGGCGTCTCCTACGAGCAGTACTTC.

V and J are TRBV30 and TRBJ1-5; 11 bases match TRBD1. CDR3 length: 16 residues. Trimming at V came to 4 bases and at J to 0 bases, leaving 5 bases not matched to a gene. Germline V gene lookup returns CDR1 GTSNPN and CDR2 SVGIG (reference sequence). The CDR3 sequence: CAWNGQGALSNQPQHF. The CDR3 bases are TGTGCCTGGAACGGACAGGGGGCCCTTAGCAATCAGCCCCAGCATTTT.